This TCR beta chain was identified in a study of identical twins. The ends lost 6 bases at V and 10 bases at J; junction bases unmatched: 8. The CDR3 extends over 13 amino acids. Germline CDR1 is LGHDT and CDR2 is YNNKEL (reference sequence). MiXCR, applied by TCRdb to the 5' RACE reads, yields one record per CDR3 protein. The top ten hold just over 14% of the sample, which has over 200,000 distinct CDR3 sequences, 6.5% to 8% seen once. This clonotype was seen at least ten times. The same sample was also studied in work on T cells expressing NK-cell markers. From that study: A range of roughly 1.0-7.0% of CD8+ T cells consisted of dominant NKG2C+ clonotypes in a handful of donors. Clarity on HCMV specificity was lacking for the expanded NKG2C+ T cell clones.

The chain combines TRBV3-1 with TRBJ1-4, with 7 bases aligning to TRBD1. Sequenced input: CD8+ T cells sorted from blood. This clonotype was sampled from a woman under 30 in good health. The DNA of the CDR3 is TGTGCCAGCAGAAGCGACAGGGAAGGAAAACTGTTTTTT. Translating it yields CASRSDREGKLFF.